This T cell receptor (beta chain) was identified during a study of T cells after somatic rescue of genetic block. Profiled with immunoSEQ multiplex PCR; TCRdb holds only in-frame clones, not every one. The sample shows about 16,000 clones, 72% of them seen only once. Germline CDR1 reads MRHNA; CDR2 reads SNTAGT. The CDR3 is 14 amino acids. Trimming stripped 7 bases from V and 0 bases from J, with 7 bases between. Sequencing was done on a sample of peripheral blood mononuclear cells (PBMCs). V gene TRBV6-4 combines with J gene TRBJ2-6; D call uncertain. The receptor was isolated from a boy aged 5-17 years. The CDR3 protein is CASTAFSGANVLTF. The CDR3 DNA reads TGTGCCAGCACCGCGTTCTCTGGGGCCAACGTCCTGACTTTC.